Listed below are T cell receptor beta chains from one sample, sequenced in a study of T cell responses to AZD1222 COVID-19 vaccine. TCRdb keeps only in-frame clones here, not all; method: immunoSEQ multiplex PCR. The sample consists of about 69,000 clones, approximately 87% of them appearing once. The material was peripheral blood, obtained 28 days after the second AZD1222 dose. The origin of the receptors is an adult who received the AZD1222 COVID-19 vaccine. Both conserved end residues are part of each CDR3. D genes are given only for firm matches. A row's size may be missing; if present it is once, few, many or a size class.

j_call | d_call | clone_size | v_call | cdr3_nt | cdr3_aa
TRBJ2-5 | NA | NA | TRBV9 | TGTGCCAGCAGCGTGAGCCAAGGGAGAGAGACCCAGTACTTC | CASSVSQGRETQYF
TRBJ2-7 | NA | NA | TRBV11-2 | TGTGCCAGCAGCCGTATTGCGGGACGGCGCGGGTACGAGCAGTACTTC | CASSRIAGRRGYEQYF
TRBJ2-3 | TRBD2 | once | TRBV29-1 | TGCAGCGTCCGGACTAGCGGGGGTCATACGCAGTATTTT | CSVRTSGGHTQYF
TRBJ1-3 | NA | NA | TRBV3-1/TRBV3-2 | TGTGCCAGCAGCCAGACAAACTCTGGAAACACCATATATTTT | CASSQTNSGNTIYF
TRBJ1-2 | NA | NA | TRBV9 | TGTGCCAGCAGCGTAGGGGCTTCCTCCCGGGGCTACACCTTC | CASSVGASSRGYTF
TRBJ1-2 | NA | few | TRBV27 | TGTGCCAGCAGTTTAGGAGTCGGCCAGGGCTACACCTTC | CASSLGVGQGYTF
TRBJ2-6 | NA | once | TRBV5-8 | TGTGCCAGCAAAAGCAGGTCTGGGGCCAACGTCCTGACTTTC | CASKSRSGANVLTF
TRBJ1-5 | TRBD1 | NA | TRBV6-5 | TGTGCCAGCAGCCCATGGGGAGGGGGCTCTCAGCCCCAGCATTTT | CASSPWGGGSQPQHF
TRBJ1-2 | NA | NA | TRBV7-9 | TGTGCCAGCATAAGAGACACACCTAACTATGGCTACACCTTC | CASIRDTPNYGYTF
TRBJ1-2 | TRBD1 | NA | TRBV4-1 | TGCGCCAGCAGCCAACTACAGGGGGAGAGGAGTGGCTACACCTTC | CASSQLQGERSGYTF
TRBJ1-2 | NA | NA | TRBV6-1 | TGTGCCAGCAGTGAAGGAGTAGGGGCGGGCTATGGCTACACCTTC | CASSEGVGAGYGYTF
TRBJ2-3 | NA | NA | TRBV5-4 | TGTGCCAGCAGCCTCCACCGCCTGGGCACAGATACGCAGTATTTT | CASSLHRLGTDTQYF
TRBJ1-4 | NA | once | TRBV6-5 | TGTGCCAGCAGTTACTCGGGGGGCACTAATGAAAAACTGTTTTTT | CASSYSGGTNEKLFF
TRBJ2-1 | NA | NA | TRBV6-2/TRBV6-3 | TGTGCCAGCAGTGGTTTTGCGGCCCGCAATGAGCAGTTCTTC | CASSGFAARNEQFF
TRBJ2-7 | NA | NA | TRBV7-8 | TGTGCCAGCAGCTGGGGGCAGGGTTACGAGCAGTACTTC | CASSWGQGYEQYF
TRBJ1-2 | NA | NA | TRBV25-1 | TGTGCCAGCAGTGACACCACAGGGAAAAACTATGGCTACACCTTC | CASSDTTGKNYGYTF
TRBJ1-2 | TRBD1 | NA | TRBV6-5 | TGTGCCAGCAGTCTTGGCCGGACAGGGGACTATGGCTACACCTTC | CASSLGRTGDYGYTF
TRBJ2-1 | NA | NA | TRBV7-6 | TGTGCCAGCAGCTTAATGTCGTATAGCTCCTACAATGAGCAGTTCTTC | CASSLMSYSSYNEQFF
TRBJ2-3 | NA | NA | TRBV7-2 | TGTGCCAGCAGCTTTAGGCAGAGCACAGATACGCAGTATTTT | CASSFRQSTDTQYF
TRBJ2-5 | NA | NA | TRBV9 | TGTGCCAGCAGCGTAGGGGGGGTAGTCCAAGAGACCCAGTACTTC | CASSVGGVVQETQYF
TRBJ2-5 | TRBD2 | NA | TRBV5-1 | TGCGCCAGCAGCCCCCAGGCGGGGGTTGGAGAGACCCAGTACTTC | CASSPQAGVGETQYF
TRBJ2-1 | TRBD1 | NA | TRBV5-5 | TGTGCCAGCAGCCCCACATCCCGCGACAGGGTGGTCAACAATGAGCAGTTCTTC | CASSPTSRDRVVNNEQFF
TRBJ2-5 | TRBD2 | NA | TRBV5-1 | TGCGCCAGCAGCTTGGCCAGCGGGAGCGGGGAGACCCAGTACTTC | CASSLASGSGETQYF
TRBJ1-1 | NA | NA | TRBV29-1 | TGCAGCGTTGCGGTGTTCGGGGGGGCAGGGGCTTTCTTT | CSVAVFGGAGAFF
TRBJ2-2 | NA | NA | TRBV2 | TGTGCCAGCAGTGAGGGGACTCTAAACACCGGGGAGCTGTTTTTT | CASSEGTLNTGELFF
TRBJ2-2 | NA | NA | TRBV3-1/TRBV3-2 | TGTGCCAGCAAGGGGAAGGGGGTCGGGGAGCTGTTTTTT | CASKGKGVGELFF
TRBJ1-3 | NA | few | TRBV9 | TGTGCCAGCGCCGACCCCGGTTCCTTGAGGGGAAACACCATATATTTT | CASADPGSLRGNTIYF
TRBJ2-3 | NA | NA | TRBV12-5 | TGTGCTAGTGGTTTGGTGGGGGGAGATACGCAGTATTTT | CASGLVGGDTQYF
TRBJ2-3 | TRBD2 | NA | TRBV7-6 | TGTGCCAGCAGCCCCTTCCCGCCGACTAGCGGGGGAATGGATACGCAGTATTTT | CASSPFPPTSGGMDTQYF
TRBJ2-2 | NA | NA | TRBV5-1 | TGCGCCAGCAGCTTTAGGTTCGAGGTGACCGGGGAGCTGTTTTTT | CASSFRFEVTGELFF
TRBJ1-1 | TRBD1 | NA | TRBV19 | TGTGCCAGTACCGGGACAGCGAACACTGAAGCTTTCTTT | CASTGTANTEAFF
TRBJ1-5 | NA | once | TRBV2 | TGTGCCAGCACCGGGGCCAGGGGATACAATCAGCCCCAGCATTTT | CASTGARGYNQPQHF
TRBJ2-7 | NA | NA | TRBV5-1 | TGCGCCAGCAGCTCGGACACCCACGAGCAGTACTTC | CASSSDTHEQYF
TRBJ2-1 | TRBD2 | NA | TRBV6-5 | TGTGCCAGCAGTCTATCCGGGACTACTAATGAGCAGTTCTTC | CASSLSGTTNEQFF
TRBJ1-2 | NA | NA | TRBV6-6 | TGTGCCACCACTAGGAACTATGGCTACACCTTC | CATTRNYGYTF
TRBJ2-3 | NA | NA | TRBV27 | TGTGCCAGCAGCAACCCCCGGCGCACAGATACGCAGTATTTT | CASSNPRRTDTQYF
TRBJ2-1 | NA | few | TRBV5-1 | TGCGCCAGCCGGGCAGAGACCTACAATGAGCAGTTCTTC | CASRAETYNEQFF